This TCR beta chain was identified during a study of cytomegalovirus exposure and HLA in healthy donors. PCR used 60 Vbeta primers and 13 Jbeta primers. Profiled with immunoSEQ multiplex PCR; TCRdb holds only in-frame clones, not every one. The table records 100,000 to 150,000 clones, over 9.5% of them present only once. The ends lost 2 bases at V and 4 bases at J; junction bases unmatched: 7. CDR1 is MNHEY, CDR2 SMNVEV, per germline (reference sequence). The CDR3 runs 15 residues. Sequenced: PBMCs. The clonotype was recovered from a woman under 30 in good health and CMV-seropositive. The rearrangement joins TRBV27 to TRBJ2-7, with 8 bases that match TRBD2. The CDR3 protein is CASSLRRGGGYEQYF. CDR3 in DNA: TGTGCCAGCAGTTTAAGACGGGGGGGAGGGTACGAGCAGTACTTC.